The rows below give T cell receptor beta chains drawn from one sample of a study of cytomegalovirus exposure and HLA in healthy donors. Data came from immunoSEQ multiplex PCR; TCRdb stores just in-frame clones and leaves some out. Recorded for this sample: 95,000 to 110,000 clones. Sequencing input: PBMCs. The receptors come from a man aged 35-49 years in good health and CMV-seronegative. Both conserved end residues are part of each CDR3. A D gene is named only where the DNA matches it firmly.

D gene	V gene	J gene	CDR3 protein	CDR3 DNA
TRBD2	TRBV15	TRBJ2-3	CATSRGGTSGRVDTQYF	TGTGCCACCAGCAGAGGCGGGACTAGCGGGAGAGTGGATACGCAGTATTTT
NA	TRBV20-1	TRBJ2-7	CSADYRADQYF	TGCAGTGCTGACTACAGAGCGGATCAGTACTTC
NA	TRBV5-1	TRBJ2-3	CASSFGQGTDTQYF	TGCGCCAGCAGCTTTGGGCAGGGAACAGATACGCAGTATTTT
TRBD1	TRBV28	TRBJ1-2	CASSGTGGYYGYTF	TGTGCCAGCAGTGGTACAGGGGGTTACTATGGCTACACCTTC
TRBD2	TRBV7-6	TRBJ2-3	CASSLAGGVPDTQYF	TGTGCCAGCAGCTTGGCGGGAGGGGTGCCAGATACGCAGTATTTT
NA	TRBV10-3	TRBJ1-1	CAINTPGSNTEAFF	TGTGCCATCAATACTCCGGGGTCGAACACTGAAGCTTTCTTT
NA	TRBV7-6	TRBJ2-7	CASSPHQNGGNEQYF	TGTGCCAGCAGCCCGCATCAGAATGGGGGGAACGAGCAGTACTTC
TRBD1	TRBV5-6	TRBJ2-7	CASSTPGQGVYEQYF	TGTGCCAGCAGCACCCCGGGACAGGGGGTTTACGAGCAGTACTTC
TRBD1	TRBV4-2	TRBJ1-6	CASSSRGTGIDGSPLHF	TGTGCCAGCAGCTCAAGGGGGACAGGTATAGATGGATCACCCCTCCACTTT
TRBD1	TRBV6-1	TRBJ2-5	CASADRERETQYF	TGCGCCAGCGCTGACAGGGAGAGGGAGACCCAGTACTTC
TRBD2	TRBV7-6	TRBJ2-5	CASSLAPAGGYRETQYF	TGTGCCAGCAGCTTAGCCCCAGCGGGAGGGTACAGGGAGACCCAGTACTTC
TRBD2	TRBV4-3	TRBJ2-2	CASSQRAGGLNTGELFF	TGCGCCAGCAGCCAACGAGCGGGAGGGCTCAACACCGGGGAGCTGTTTTTT
TRBD1	TRBV28	TRBJ1-1	CASSFEQSLNSKQGILLDTEAFF	TGTGCCAGCAGTTTCGAACAGTCTTTGAACTCGAAACAGGGGATTTTACTGGACACTGAAGCTTTCTTT
NA	TRBV5-1	TRBJ2-3	CASSRGATGKRSDTQYF	TGCGCCAGCAGCAGGGGGGCGACAGGGAAGCGGTCAGATACGCAGTATTTT
TRBD1	TRBV29-1	TRBJ2-2	CSVGDSPGELFF	TGCAGCGTGGGGGACAGCCCCGGGGAGCTGTTTTTT
NA	TRBV28	TRBJ2-7	CASTPPRAHEQYF	TGTGCCAGCACCCCCCCCAGGGCCCACGAGCAGTACTTC
TRBD1	TRBV11-2	TRBJ1-2	CASSLDFYGTGSGVNYGYTF	TGTGCCAGCAGCTTAGACTTTTATGGGACAGGGTCGGGAGTTAACTATGGCTACACCTTC
TRBD2	TRBV5-1	TRBJ2-5	CASSPGLAGVLETQYF	TGCGCCAGCAGCCCGGGACTAGCGGGGGTTCTAGAGACCCAGTACTTC
TRBD1	TRBV2	TRBJ1-1	CASSPDRGNTEAFF	TGTGCCAGCAGTCCGGACAGGGGCAACACTGAAGCTTTCTTT
TRBD2	TRBV9	TRBJ2-1	CASSVDGGGTREQFF	TGTGCCAGCAGCGTAGACGGCGGGGGGACCCGGGAGCAGTTCTTC
TRBD2	TRBV6-5	TRBJ2-3	CASSYSGGGVTDTQYF	TGTGCCAGCAGTTACTCTGGCGGGGGGGTCACAGATACGCAGTATTTT
NA	TRBV19	TRBJ1-2	CASSIQPGMNYGYTF	TGTGCCAGTAGTATCCAACCGGGGATGAACTATGGCTACACCTTC